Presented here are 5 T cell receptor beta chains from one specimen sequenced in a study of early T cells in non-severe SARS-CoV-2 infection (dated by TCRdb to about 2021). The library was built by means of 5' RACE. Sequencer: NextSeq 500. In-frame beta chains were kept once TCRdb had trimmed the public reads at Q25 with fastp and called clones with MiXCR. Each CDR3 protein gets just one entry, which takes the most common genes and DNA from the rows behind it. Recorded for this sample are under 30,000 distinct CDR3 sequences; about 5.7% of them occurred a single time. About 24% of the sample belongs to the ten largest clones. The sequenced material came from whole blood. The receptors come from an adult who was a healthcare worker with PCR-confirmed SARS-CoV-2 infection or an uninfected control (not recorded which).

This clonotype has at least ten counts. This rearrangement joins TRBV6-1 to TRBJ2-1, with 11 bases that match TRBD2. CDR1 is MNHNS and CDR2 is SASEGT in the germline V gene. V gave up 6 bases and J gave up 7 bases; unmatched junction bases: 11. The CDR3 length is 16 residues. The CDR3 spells CASSKTGTSGLNEQFF. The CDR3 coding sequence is TGTGCCAGCAGCAAAACCGGGACTAGCGGCTTGAATGAGCAGTTCTTC.

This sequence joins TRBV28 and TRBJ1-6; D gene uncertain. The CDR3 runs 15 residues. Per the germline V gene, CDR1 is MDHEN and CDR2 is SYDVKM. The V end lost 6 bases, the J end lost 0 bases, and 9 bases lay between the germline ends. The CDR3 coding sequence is TGTGCCAGCAGCCCAGTTAGCTCCTATAATTCACCCCTCCACTTT. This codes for CASSPVSSYNSPLHF.

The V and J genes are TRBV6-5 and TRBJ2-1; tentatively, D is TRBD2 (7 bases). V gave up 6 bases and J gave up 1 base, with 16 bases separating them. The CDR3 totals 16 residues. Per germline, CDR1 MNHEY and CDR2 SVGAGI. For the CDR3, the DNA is TGTGCCAGCAGGACTTTGGGAGGGGGATCCTACAATGAGCAGTTCTTC. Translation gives CASRTLGGGSYNEQFF.

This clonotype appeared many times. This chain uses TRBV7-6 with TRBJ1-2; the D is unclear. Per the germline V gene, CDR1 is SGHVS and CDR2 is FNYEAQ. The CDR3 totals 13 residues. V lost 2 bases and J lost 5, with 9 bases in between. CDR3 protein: CASSLNPGYGYTF. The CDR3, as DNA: TGTGCCAGCAGCTTAAACCCGGGGTATGGCTACACCTTC.

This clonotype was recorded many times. CDR3 residues: CSARFGLLETQYF. The CDR3 region has the DNA TGCAGTGCTAGATTCGGACTACTGGAGACCCAGTACTTC. The chain combines TRBV20-1 with TRBJ2-5; D perhaps matches TRBD2 (6 bases). From germline, CDR1 is DFQATT and CDR2 SNEGSKA (reference sequence). CDR3 size: 13 residues. The V end was cut by 2 bases, the J end by 5 bases, with 12 bases between.